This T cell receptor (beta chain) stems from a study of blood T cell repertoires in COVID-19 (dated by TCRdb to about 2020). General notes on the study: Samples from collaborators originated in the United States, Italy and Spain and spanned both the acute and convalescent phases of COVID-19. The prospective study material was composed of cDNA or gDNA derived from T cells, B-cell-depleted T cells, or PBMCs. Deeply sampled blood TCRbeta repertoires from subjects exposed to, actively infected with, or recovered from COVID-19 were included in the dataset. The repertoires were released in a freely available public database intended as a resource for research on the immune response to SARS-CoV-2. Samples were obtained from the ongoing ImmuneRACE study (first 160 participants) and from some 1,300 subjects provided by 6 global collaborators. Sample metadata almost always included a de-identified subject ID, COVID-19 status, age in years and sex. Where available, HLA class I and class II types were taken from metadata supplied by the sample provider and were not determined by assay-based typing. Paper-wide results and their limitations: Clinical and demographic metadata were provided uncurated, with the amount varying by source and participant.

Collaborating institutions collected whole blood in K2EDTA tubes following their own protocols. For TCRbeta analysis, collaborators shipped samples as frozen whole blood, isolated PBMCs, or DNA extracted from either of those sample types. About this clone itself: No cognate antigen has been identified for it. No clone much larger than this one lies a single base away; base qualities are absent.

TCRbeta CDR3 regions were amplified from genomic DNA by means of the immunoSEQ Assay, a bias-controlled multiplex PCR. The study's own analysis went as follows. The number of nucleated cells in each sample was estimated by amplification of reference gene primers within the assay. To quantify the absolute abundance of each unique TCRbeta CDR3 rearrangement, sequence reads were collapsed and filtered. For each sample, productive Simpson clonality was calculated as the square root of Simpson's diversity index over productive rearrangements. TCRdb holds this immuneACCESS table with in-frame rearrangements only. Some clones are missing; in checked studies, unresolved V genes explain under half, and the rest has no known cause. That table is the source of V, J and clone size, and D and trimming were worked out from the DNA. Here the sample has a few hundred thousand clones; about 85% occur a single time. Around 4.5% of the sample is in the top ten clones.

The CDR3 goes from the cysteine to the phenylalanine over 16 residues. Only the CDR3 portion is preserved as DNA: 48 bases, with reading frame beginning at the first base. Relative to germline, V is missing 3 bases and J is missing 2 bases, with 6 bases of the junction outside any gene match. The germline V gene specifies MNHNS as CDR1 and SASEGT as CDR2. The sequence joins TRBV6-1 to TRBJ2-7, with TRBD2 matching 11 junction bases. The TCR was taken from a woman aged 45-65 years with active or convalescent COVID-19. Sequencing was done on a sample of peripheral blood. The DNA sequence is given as TGTGCCAGCAGTGAGGGCCCACTAGCGGGAGCCTACGAGCAGTACTTC. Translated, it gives CASSEGPLAGAYEQYF.